A selection of T cell receptor beta chains follows, all from one sample in a study of shared clonotypes between healthy human individuals. Clones were read by immunoSEQ multiplex PCR, and TCRdb kept only the in-frame ones, dropping some. The table has 2 million to 2.5 million clones, just over 90% seen once. Sequences were obtained from naive CD4+ T cells from PBMCs. Every receptor here comes from a man aged 18 to 29 in good health. Some clones in this sample may be carry-over from other donors' samples. The CDR3 runs from the conserved cysteine through the conserved F or W. A D gene is named only where the DNA matches it firmly.

d_call j_call v_call cdr3_nt cdr3_aa
TRBD1 TRBJ2-4 TRBV5-1 TGCGCCAGCAGCTTGAGGACAGGGGAACTCCAAAACATTCAGTACTTC CASSLRTGELQNIQYF
TRBD2 TRBJ2-3 TRBV2 TGTGCCAGCAGGAGGACTAGCCTCAGCACAGATACGCAGTATTTT CASRRTSLSTDTQYF
. TRBJ1-2 TRBV5-3 TGTGCCAGAAGCTTGGCTAGGACAGACCATTTTAACTATGGCTACACCTTC CARSLARTDHFNYGYTF
TRBD1 TRBJ1-1 TRBV19 TGTGCCAGTAAACATGGGACAGCCTTGAACACTGAAGCTTTCTTT CASKHGTALNTEAFF
. TRBJ1-5 TRBV7-9 TGTGCCAGCAGCTTGCCAGGGAGCCCCAATCAGCCCCAGCATTTT CASSLPGSPNQPQHF
TRBD1 TRBJ2-6 TRBV5-4 TGTGCCAGCAGCACAAAGGACAGGGTAGGCTCTGGGGCCAACGTCCTGACTTTC CASSTKDRVGSGANVLTF
. TRBJ2-2 TRBV6-1 TGTGCCAGCAGTGAACCCTGGGGGACCGGGGAGCTGTTTTTT CASSEPWGTGELFF
TRBD2 TRBJ2-5 TRBV6-5 TGTGCCAGCAGTCAGCGGGAGCAAGAGACCCAGTACTTC CASSQREQETQYF
. TRBJ1-4 TRBV11-2 TGTGCCAGCAGCTTAGATAATTACAGTCCTAGGGAAAAACTGTTTTTT CASSLDNYSPREKLFF
TRBD2 TRBJ2-1 TRBV5-4 TGTGCCAGCAGCTTGGGGACTAGCGGGTACAATGAGCAGTTCTTC CASSLGTSGYNEQFF